One and the same sample provided the 23 T cell receptor beta chains below, sequenced in a study of T cells expressing NK-cell markers. TCRdb re-called the 5' RACE reads, yielding one record per CDR3 amino acid sequence without DNA. The sample table includes about 450,000 distinct CDR3 sequences. The material sequenced was blood T cells: a sorted CD56 or NKG2C T cell subset, CD4+ or CD8+ T cells, or bulk PBMC T cells (not recorded which). Every receptor here comes from a woman aged 18-70 years in good health.

The chain joins TRBV20-1 to TRBJ2-7; the D gene TCRdb calls, TRBD1, cannot be checked with no DNA. Germline-derived CDR1 and CDR2 are DFQATT and SNEGSKA (reference sequence). CDR3 length: 14 amino acids. CDR3 sequence reads: CSASSHGNRREQYF.

The chain carries TRBV4-3 and TRBJ2-7. The CDR3 consists of 13 residues. The germline CDR1 and CDR2 sequences are LGHNA and YSLEER. CDR3 in amino acids: CASSQGVLYEQYF.

The chain links TRBV5-6 to TRBJ2-5; there is no DNA to check the TCRdb D call of TRBD1. The CDR3 has 16 residues. Germline V gene sequence: CDR1 SGHDT, CDR2 YYEEEE. CDR3 residues: CASSSRRDLYQETQYF.

The gene calls are TRBV25-1 and TRBJ2-1; TCRdb's D call, TRBD1, is unchecked because there is no DNA. Germline CDR1 MGHDK, CDR2 SYGVNS. The CDR3 spans 16 residues. The CDR3 here is CASSAQGAGRYNEQFF.

This rearrangement joins TRBV18 to TRBJ1-1; TCRdb's D call, TRBD1, is unchecked because there is no DNA. Germline V lookup: CDR1 KGHSH, CDR2 LQKENI. The CDR3 runs to 15 residues. CDR3 loop: CASSPLTGRGTEAFF.

This chain's CDR3 is CASSTPVNMNTEAFF. This chain connects TRBV5-4 to TRBJ1-1. CDR1 and CDR2 (germline): SGHNT, YYREEE (reference sequence). The CDR3 has 15 amino acids.

V is TRBV3-1 and J is TRBJ1-3. CDR1 is LGHDT, CDR2 YNNKEL, per germline (reference sequence). The CDR3 totals 14 residues. Here the CDR3 reads CASSLLISGNTIYF.

J is TRBJ1-1 and V is TRBV7-8; the TRBD1 assignment by TCRdb is unverifiable without DNA. Germline CDR1 SGHVS, CDR2 FQNEAQ. The CDR3 is 14 amino acids. The CDR3 protein is CASSLTGLSTEAFF.

V and J are TRBV20-1 and TRBJ1-4; the D gene TCRdb calls, TRBD1, cannot be checked with no DNA. Germline assignment: CDR1 DFQATT and CDR2 SNEGSKA (reference sequence). This CDR3 is built from 15 residues. The CDR3 loop is CSASPRAATNEKLFF.

The chain is built from TRBV12-3 or TRBV12-4 and TRBJ2-7; TCRdb returns TRBD2, unconfirmable since there is no DNA. The CDR3 is 15 amino acids. This chain's CDR3 is CASSSASGGFYEQYF.

V is TRBV12-3 or TRBV12-4 and J is TRBJ1-3; TCRdb proposes TRBD1, but this gene call is untestable without DNA. This CDR3 comprises 15 residues. CDR3 sequence reads: CASSLGRAIGNTIYF.

J is TRBJ1-1 and V is TRBV7-3. The V gene's germline CDR1 is SGHTA and CDR2 FQGTGA. CDR3 size: 13 residues. The CDR3 region is CASSAGSRSEAFF.

V usage is TRBV7-3 and J usage is TRBJ1-2; TCRdb names TRBD1, which stays unverified in the absence of DNA. The CDR3 consists of 12 residues. Germline V gene sequence: CDR1 SGHTA, CDR2 FQGTGA. This CDR3 reads CASSSGGEGYTF.

This rearrangement joins TRBV20-1 to TRBJ2-1; TCRdb proposes TRBD2, but this gene call is untestable without DNA. The V gene's germline CDR1 is DFQATT and CDR2 SNEGSKA (reference sequence). The CDR3 extends over 14 amino acids. The CDR3 protein is CSAKRLAEWNEQFF.

V gene TRBV5-6 combines with J gene TRBJ2-1; TCRdb's assignment of TRBD1 cannot be checked, as there is no DNA. The CDR3 runs to 15 residues. Germline-derived CDR1 and CDR2 are SGHDT and YYEEEE. CDR3 protein: CASSVNWRGENEQFF.

The chain has TRBV4-1 and TRBJ1-2; TCRdb's D call, TRBD1, is unchecked because there is no DNA. The CDR3 is made up of 15 amino acids. Germline V lookup: CDR1 MGHRA, CDR2 YSYEKL. CDR3 loop: CASSQVTAANYGYTF.

CDR3 loop: CSVAGITDTQYF. This rearrangement joins TRBV29-1 to TRBJ2-3; TCRdb reports TRBD1, a call that lacks DNA to check it against. The CDR3 contains 12 residues. CDR1 SQVTM and CDR2 ANQGSEA come from the germline V gene.

The genes are TRBV7-9 and TRBJ1-1; TCRdb's D call of TRBD1 is untestable without DNA. In germline, CDR1 is SEHNR, CDR2 FQNEAQ (reference sequence). The CDR3 is 12 residues long. This CDR3 reads CASNPGTTEAFF. The full variable domain, its missing parts supplied by reference TRBV7-9 and TRBJ1-1, is DTGVSQNPRHKITKRGQNVTFRCDPISEHNRLYWYRQTLGQGPEFLTYFQNEAQLEKSRLLSDRFSAERPKGSFSTLEIQRTEQGDSAMYLCASNPGTTEAFFGQGTRLTVV.

The chain joins TRBV28 to TRBJ1-2. Germline CDR1 and CDR2: MDHEN and SYDVKM. The CDR3 runs to 12 residues. CDR3 region: CASRDSLYGYTF.

The rearrangement uses TRBV29-1 and TRBJ2-5; no DNA is available, so the TRBD2 call from TCRdb remains unchecked. Germline values: CDR1 SQVTM, CDR2 ANQGSEA. This CDR3 has 14 residues. The chain's CDR3 is CSVAPPGLKETQYF.

The chain employs TRBV4-3 and TRBJ2-5. Germline assignment: CDR1 LGHNA and CDR2 YSLEER. The CDR3 has 14 amino acids. CDR3 region: CASSQDVDMETQYF.

The chain has TRBV18 and TRBJ2-1; TCRdb gives TRBD2 as the D gene, but with no DNA this cannot be confirmed. The CDR3 consists of 16 residues. Germline-derived CDR1 and CDR2 are KGHSH and LQKENI. The CDR3 spells CASSPPSGRSYNEQFF. Variable domain in full (rest from reference TRBV18 and TRBJ2-1): NAGVMQNPRHLVRRRGQEARLRCSPMKGHSHVYWYRQLPEEGLKFMVYLQKENIIDESGMPKERFSAEFPKEGPSILRIQQVVRGDSAAYFCASSPPSGRSYNEQFFGPGTRLTVL.

The rearrangement joins TRBV20-1 to TRBJ1-4; checking the TCRdb D call of TRBD1 is not possible without DNA. In germline, CDR1 is DFQATT, CDR2 SNEGSKA (reference sequence). The CDR3 loop spans 14 amino acids. The CDR3 protein is CSATSWGAGEKLFF.